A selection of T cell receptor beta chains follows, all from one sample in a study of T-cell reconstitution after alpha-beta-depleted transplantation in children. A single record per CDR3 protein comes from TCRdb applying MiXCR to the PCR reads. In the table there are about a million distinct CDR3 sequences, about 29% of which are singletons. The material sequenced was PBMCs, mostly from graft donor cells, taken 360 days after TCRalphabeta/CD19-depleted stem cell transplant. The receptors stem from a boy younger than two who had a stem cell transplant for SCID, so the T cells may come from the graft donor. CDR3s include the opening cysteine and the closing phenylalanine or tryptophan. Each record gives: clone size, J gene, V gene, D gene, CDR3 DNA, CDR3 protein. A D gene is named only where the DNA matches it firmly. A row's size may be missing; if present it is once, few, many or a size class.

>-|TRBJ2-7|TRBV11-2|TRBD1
TGTGCCAGCAGCTTAGTTCTACAGGGGTCGACCTCCTACGAGCAGTACTTC
CASSLVLQGSTSYEQYF
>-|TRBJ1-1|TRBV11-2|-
TGTGCCAGCAGTTCGACTTGGGTTGGGACTGAAGCTTTCTTT
CASSSTWVGTEAFF
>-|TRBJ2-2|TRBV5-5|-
TGTGCCAGCAGCTCGATTAGGGGAACCGGGGAGCTGTTTTTT
CASSSIRGTGELFF
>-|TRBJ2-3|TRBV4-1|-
TGCGCCAGCAGCCACGACGGCAAGACAGATACGCAGTATTTT
CASSHDGKTDTQYF
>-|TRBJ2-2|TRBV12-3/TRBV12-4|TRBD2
TGTGCCAGCAGTCCACGGTTGACTAGCGGAAACACCGGGGAGCTGTTTTTT
CASSPRLTSGNTGELFF
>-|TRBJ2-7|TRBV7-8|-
TGTGCCAGCAGCTTAGCGGTGCTGGGGATCTACGAGCAGTACTTC
CASSLAVLGIYEQYF
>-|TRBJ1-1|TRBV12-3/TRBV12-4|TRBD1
TGCGCCAGCAGCCCCCGGACAGGGCGAACTGAAGCTTTCTTT
CASSPRTGRTEAFF
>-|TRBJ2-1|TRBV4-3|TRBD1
TGCGCCAGCAGCCAGTTCAGGGGGAGCTCCTACAATGAGCAGTTCTTC
CASSQFRGSSYNEQFF
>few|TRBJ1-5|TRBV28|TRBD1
TGTGCCAGCAGTTTGAGGGGGACAGGGGCTCAGCCCCAGCATTTT
CASSLRGTGAQPQHF
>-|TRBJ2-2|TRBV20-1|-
TGCAGTGCTAGAGCCCGTGTTAGCGTTGGTCGCACCGGGGAGCTGTTTTTT
CSARARVSVGRTGELFF
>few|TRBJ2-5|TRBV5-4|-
TGTGCCAGCAGAAAACAGGGGACTATCCAAGAGACCCAGTACTTC
CASRKQGTIQETQYF
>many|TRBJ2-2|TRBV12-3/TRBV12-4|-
TGTGCCAGCAGCCCCGGGACATCCGGGGAGCTGTTTTTT
CASSPGTSGELFF
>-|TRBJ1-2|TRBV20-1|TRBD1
TGCACCAGGGGGCCCTGGGATGGCTACACCTTC
CTRGPWDGYTF
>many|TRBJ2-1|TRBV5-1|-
TGTGCCAGCAGCTTCGGGGGTGAGCAGTTCTTC
CASSFGGEQFF
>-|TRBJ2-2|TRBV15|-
TGTGCCACCAGGGTATGGACAGCCCGGAACACCGGGGAGCTGTTTTTT
CATRVWTARNTGELFF
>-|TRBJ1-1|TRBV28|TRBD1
TGTGCCAGCAGGGCACAGGGGGCTAATGGGGCTTTCTTT
CASRAQGANGAFF
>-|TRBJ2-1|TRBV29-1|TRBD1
TGCAGCGTGCCTCGAAGAAGGGGGCATGAGCAGTTCTTC
CSVPRRRGHEQFF